Listed below are T cell receptor beta chains from one sample, sequenced in a study of circulating CD8 cells and anti-PD-1 response in melanoma. TCRdb independently ran MiXCR on the reads; one entry per CDR3 protein. The repertoire consists of some 400 distinct CDR3 sequences, with about 10% occurring once and the leading ten covering about 41%. The material sequenced was CD8+ T cells from PBMCs, taken at baseline or after one month of anti-PD-1 therapy (not recorded which). The receptors shown here come from a human donor with melanoma. Both conserved end residues are part of each CDR3. The order of the fields is D gene, clone size, J gene, V gene, CDR3 protein, CDR3 DNA. The D gene is left open where the match is weak. A row's size may be missing; if present it is once, few, many or a size class.

NA,medium-sized,TRBJ2-1,TRBV20-1,CSARPPYRRNEQFF,TGCAGTGCTAGGCCGCCATATAGGAGAAATGAGCAGTTCTTC
NA,large,TRBJ2-5,TRBV28,CASSPRDSRGETQYF,TGTGCCAGCAGTCCCCGGGACTCCCGTGGGGAGACCCAGTACTTC
NA,hyperexpanded,TRBJ1-1,TRBV28,CASTLRGYYPEAFF,TGTGCCAGCACGCTTCGGGGGTACTACCCTGAAGCTTTCTTT
NA,medium-sized,TRBJ2-2,TRBV27,CASSLGDRQGGYTGELFF,TGTGCCAGCTCTCTGGGAGACAGACAAGGTGGTTACACCGGGGAGCTGTTTTTT
NA,NA,TRBJ2-1,TRBV19,CASSIWAGGNEQFF,TGTGCCAGTAGTATCTGGGCAGGAGGCAATGAGCAGTTCTTC
TRBD1,hyperexpanded,TRBJ2-7,TRBV20-1,CSARDAGGHYEQYF,TGCAGTGCTAGAGACGCAGGGGGCCACTACGAGCAGTACTTC
NA,large,TRBJ1-5,TRBV28,CASSLVTATNQPQHF,TGTGCCAGCAGTTTAGTGACAGCGACCAATCAGCCCCAGCATTTT
NA,medium-sized,TRBJ2-7,TRBV2,CASSDLGVADYEQYF,TGTGCCAGCAGTGACCTGGGAGTGGCGGACTACGAGCAGTACTTC
NA,medium-sized,TRBJ1-2,TRBV28,CASSPGVGYTF,TGTGCCAGCAGTCCTGGGGTCGGCTACACCTTC
TRBD1,large,TRBJ2-7,TRBV27,CASSLDGQGASYEQYF,TGTGCCAGCAGTTTAGATGGACAGGGCGCCTCCTACGAGCAGTACTTC
TRBD2,large,TRBJ2-2,TRBV2,CASTGREGLNTGELFF,TGTGCCAGCACCGGGAGGGAGGGATTGAACACCGGGGAGCTGTTTTTT
TRBD1,large,TRBJ2-5,TRBV28,CASSPGQGMEGSVQETQYF,TGTGCCAGCAGTCCCGGACAGGGGATGGAGGGCTCTGTCCAAGAGACCCAGTACTTC
TRBD2,medium-sized,TRBJ2-7,TRBV19,CASSMTASGNYEQYF,TGTGCCAGTAGTATGACGGCTAGCGGAAACTACGAGCAGTACTTC
NA,large,TRBJ2-3,TRBV28,CASMATLLEGRSDTQYF,TGTGCCAGCATGGCGACCCTACTCGAAGGACGCTCAGATACGCAGTATTTT
NA,medium-sized,TRBJ2-3,TRBV7-2,CASSLARTTDTQYF,TGTGCCAGCAGCTTAGCGAGAACCACAGATACGCAGTATTTT
NA,medium-sized,TRBJ1-1,TRBV27,CASSPTGAAEAFF,TGTGCCAGCAGTCCCACAGGAGCTGCTGAAGCTTTCTTT
NA,NA,TRBJ2-3,TRBV2,CAIEIDRESTDTQYF,TGTGCCATTGAAATTGACCGAGAGAGCACAGATACGCAGTATTTT
NA,large,TRBJ2-7,TRBV27,CASSFGHEQYF,TGTGCCAGCAGTTTCGGGCACGAGCAGTACTTC
NA,NA,TRBJ2-1,TRBV27,CASSPSSYNYNEQFF,TGTGCCAGCAGTCCATCTAGCTATAACTACAATGAGCAGTTCTTC
NA,large,TRBJ2-5,TRBV24-1,CATSAEGRETQYF,TGTGCCACCAGTGCCGAGGGTAGAGAGACCCAGTACTTC
NA,medium-sized,TRBJ2-7,TRBV5-1,CASSLAKTSSYEQYF,TGCGCCAGCAGCTTGGCCAAAACTTCCTCCTACGAGCAGTACTTC
TRBD1,medium-sized,TRBJ2-7,TRBV28,CASSPGTGTYEQYF,TGTGCCAGCAGTCCCGGGACAGGAACCTACGAGCAGTACTTC
NA,NA,TRBJ2-1,TRBV27,CATGIIGDERFF,TGTGCCACCGGCATCATCGGGGATGAGCGGTTCTTC
TRBD1,medium-sized,TRBJ1-1,TRBV6-5,CASSYGGQRAEAFF,TGTGCCAGCAGTTATGGGGGACAGAGGGCTGAAGCTTTCTTT
TRBD2,few,TRBJ2-2,TRBV27,CASSPTSEAELFF,TGTGCCAGCAGTCCGACTAGCGAGGCGGAGCTGTTTTTT
TRBD2,large,TRBJ2-7,TRBV28,CASSLFKGGRYSEQYF,TGTGCCAGCAGTTTATTTAAAGGCGGGAGGTATAGCGAGCAGTACTTC
NA,large,TRBJ2-2,TRBV28,CASSSGQYHTGELFF,TGTGCCAGCAGCTCCGGACAGTACCACACCGGGGAGCTGTTTTTT
NA,large,TRBJ2-1,TRBV18,CASSPGGSEQFF,TGTGCCAGCTCACCTGGGGGTAGTGAGCAGTTCTTC
NA,hyperexpanded,TRBJ2-4,TRBV5-4,CASSSRDYLAKNIQYF,TGTGCCAGCAGCTCCCGGGATTACCTAGCCAAAAACATTCAGTACTTC
NA,large,TRBJ1-2,TRBV6-6,CASSPGAFNGYTF,TGTGCCAGCAGTCCAGGAGCTTTCAATGGCTACACCTTC
TRBD1,medium-sized,TRBJ1-1,TRBV29-1,CSVEESGTGSFGEAFF,TGCAGTGTTGAAGAGTCCGGGACAGGGAGCTTCGGGGAAGCTTTCTTT
TRBD2,large,TRBJ2-7,TRBV28,CASRFSASGSYEQYF,TGTGCCAGCAGATTCTCGGCTAGCGGGTCCTACGAGCAGTACTTC
NA,large,TRBJ1-1,TRBV28,CASSLGNTEAFF,TGTGCCAGCAGTTTAGGGAACACTGAAGCTTTCTTT
NA,medium-sized,TRBJ2-3,TRBV24-1,CATGPLSDSTDTQYF,TGTGCCACCGGCCCGCTGAGCGACTCCACAGATACGCAGTATTTT
TRBD1,medium-sized,TRBJ1-6,TRBV28,CASRWTGGELNSPLHF,TGTGCCAGCAGATGGACAGGGGGAGAACTGAATTCACCCCTCCACTTT
TRBD1,medium-sized,TRBJ2-7,TRBV25-1,CASSAYGGQGVTYEQYF,TGTGCCAGCAGTGCCTACGGGGGACAGGGAGTCACCTACGAGCAGTACTTC
NA,large,TRBJ2-7,TRBV7-9,CASSLEGASRPYEQYF,TGTGCCAGCAGCTTAGAAGGGGCTAGCAGACCCTACGAGCAGTACTTC
TRBD1,large,TRBJ2-7,TRBV7-6,CASSAGGQGIYEQYF,TGTGCCAGCAGCGCGGGGGGACAGGGGATCTACGAGCAGTACTTC
NA,large,TRBJ2-1,TRBV7-7,CASSKSRSHNEQFF,TGTGCCAGCAGCAAAAGCAGATCCCACAATGAGCAGTTCTTC
NA,large,TRBJ2-1,TRBV20-1,CSARDWGPSSSSYNEQFF,TGCAGTGCTAGAGATTGGGGGCCTAGCTCCTCTTCCTACAATGAGCAGTTCTTC
TRBD1,NA,TRBJ2-2,TRBV5-1,CASSPTGTGIPGELLF,TGCGCCAGCAGCCCAACCGGGACAGGGATCCCCGGGGAACTGCTTTTT
TRBD1,hyperexpanded,TRBJ2-1,TRBV29-1,CSVTGVVNEQFF,TGCAGCGTTACAGGGGTTGTGAATGAGCAGTTCTTC
NA,large,TRBJ2-5,TRBV27,CASSLGSGFATQYF,TGTGCCAGCAGTTTAGGATCAGGATTTGCGACCCAGTACTTC
NA,medium-sized,TRBJ2-7,TRBV7-2,CASSFGQIYEQYF,TGTGCCAGCAGCTTTGGACAGATTTACGAGCAGTACTTC
NA,large,TRBJ2-3,TRBV24-1,CATSDEPGATDTQYF,TGTGCCACCAGTGATGAACCAGGAGCCACAGATACGCAGTATTTT